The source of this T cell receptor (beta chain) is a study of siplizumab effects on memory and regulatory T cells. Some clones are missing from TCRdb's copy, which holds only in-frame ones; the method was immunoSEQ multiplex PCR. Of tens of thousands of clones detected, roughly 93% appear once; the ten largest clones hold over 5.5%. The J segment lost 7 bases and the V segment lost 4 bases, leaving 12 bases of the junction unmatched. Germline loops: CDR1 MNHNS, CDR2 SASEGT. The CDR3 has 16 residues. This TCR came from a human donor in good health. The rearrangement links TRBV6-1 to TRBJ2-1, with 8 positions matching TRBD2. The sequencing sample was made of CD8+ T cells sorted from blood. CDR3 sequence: CASSAQSGSFLNEQFF. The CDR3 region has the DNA TGTGCCAGCAGTGCTCAAAGCGGGAGCTTTTTAAATGAGCAGTTCTTC.